Following are 6 T cell receptor beta chains from one sample sequenced in a study of PD-1 blockade in mismatch repair-deficient tumors. TCRdb keeps only in-frame clones here, not all; method: immunoSEQ multiplex PCR. This table has tens of thousands of clones, over 75% appearing once. Material: peripheral blood, obtained 12 weeks after starting pembrolizumab. The source of these receptors is an adult with mismatch repair-deficient cancer.

The rearrangement joins TRBV7-8 to TRBJ2-5, with no clear D. Trimming shortened V by 2 bases and J by 5 bases, and 15 bases separated the two germline ends. The CDR3 totals 15 residues. Germline V gene sequence: CDR1 SGHVS, CDR2 FQNEAQ. CDR3 sequence: CASSLYFGVGETQYF. The CDR3 nucleotides are TGTGCCAGCAGCTTATATTTTGGGGTCGGCGAGACCCAGTACTTC.

The chain is built from TRBV30 and TRBJ1-2, with TRBD1 as a possible D gene (5 bases). The CDR3 length is 14 residues. Trimming took 2 bases from V and 8 from J, leaving 18 bases between them. Germline CDR1 GTSNPN, CDR2 SVGIG (reference sequence). The CDR3 DNA is TGTGCCTGGAGTAGAAGGGACGGCGGGAAGGGCTACACCTTC. The encoded protein is CAWSRRDGGKGYTF.

The V gene is TRBV11-2, the J gene TRBJ1-1; D unclear. Germline CDR1 SGHAT, CDR2 FQNNGV. Trimming took off 5 bases at V and 1 base at J, with 11 bases between the two ends. This CDR3 region has 14 residues. The CDR3 is CASSPRVGNTEAFF. CDR3 nucleotides: TGTGCCAGCAGCCCAAGGGTAGGGAACACTGAAGCTTTCTTT.

V and J are TRBV18 and TRBJ2-3; D unclear. CDR1 is KGHSH and CDR2 is LQKENI in the germline V gene. V was trimmed by 4 bases and J by 1 base, leaving 6 bases between them. The CDR3 totals 13 residues. CDR3 bases: TGTGCCAGCTCACAGGACGGCACAGATACGCAGTATTTT. This encodes CASSQDGTDTQYF. Complete variable domain (other parts from reference TRBV18 and TRBJ2-3): NAGVMQNPRHLVRRRGQEARLRCSPMKGHSHVYWYRQLPEEGLKFMVYLQKENIIDESGMPKERFSAEFPKEGPSILRIQQVVRGDSAAYFCASSQDGTDTQYFGPGTRLTVL.

The genes are TRBV28 and TRBJ1-5; TRBD1 matches at 8 bases. Germline values: CDR1 MDHEN, CDR2 SYDVKM. The CDR3 length is 14 residues. V was pared by 6 bases and J by 3 bases, with 4 bases of the junction left unmatched. This CDR3 is CASRAGQVNQPQHF. CDR3 nucleotide sequence: TGTGCCAGCAGAGCGGGACAGGTCAATCAGCCCCAGCATTTT. Full variable domain (outside the CDR3, taken from reference TRBV28 and TRBJ1-5): DVKVTQSSRYLVKRTGEKVFLECVQDMDHENMFWYRQDPGLGLRLIYFSYDVKMKEKGDIPEGYSVSREKKERFSLILESASTNQTSMYLCASRAGQVNQPQHFGDGTRLSIL.

This chain uses TRBV10-3 with TRBJ2-5; 8 bases are shared with TRBD2. Per germline, CDR1 ENHRY and CDR2 SYGVKD. V gave up 3 bases and J gave up 7 bases; unmatched junction bases: 4. The CDR3 runs 13 residues. CDR3 amino acids: CAISDRGGATQYF. CDR3 nucleotides: TGTGCCATCAGTGACCGGGGGGGGGCGACCCAGTACTTC.